These 20 T cell receptor beta chains share one sample of origin, sequenced in a study of control samples from healthy donors and cancer patients. Profiled with immunoSEQ multiplex PCR; TCRdb holds only in-frame clones, not every one. The profile shows roughly 88,000 clones, about 82% of them singletons. The specimen was blood. These receptors all come from a man younger than 40 in good health.

V and J are TRBV5-1 and TRBJ2-7, with 7 nucleotides matching TRBD1. The germline V gene encodes CDR1 SGHRS and CDR2 YFSETQ. This CDR3 spans 13 amino acids. Losses at the gene ends were 7 bases for V and 1 base for J; bases not matched to a gene: 5. CDR3 amino acids: CASGTELSYEQYF. CDR3 coding DNA: TGCGCCAGCGGGACAGAACTTTCCTACGAGCAGTACTTC.

The rearrangement links TRBV14 to TRBJ2-1; maybe TRBD1 (7 bases). Trimming took off 0 bases at V and 8 bases at J, with 17 bases between the two ends. Germline V gene lookup returns CDR1 SGHDN and CDR2 FVKESK. The CDR3 has 16 amino acids. CDR3 sequence: CASSQDSGRGNDEQFF. CDR3 in DNA: TGTGCCAGCAGCCAAGATAGCGGCAGGGGGAACGATGAGCAGTTCTTC.

This chain connects TRBV10-3 to TRBJ1-1; D remains unclear. The CDR3 is 13 amino acids. Trimming stripped 3 bases from V and 2 bases from J, with 7 bases between. Germline CDR1 ENHRY, CDR2 SYGVKD. CDR3 sequence (DNA): TGTGCCATCAGTGACCTGACTAACACTGAAGCTTTCTTT. Residues: CAISDLTNTEAFF.

This clone was counted a few times. V is TRBV9 and J is TRBJ1-4; possibly TRBD1 for D (5 bases). This CDR3 has 14 residues. CDR1 SGDLS and CDR2 YYNGEE come from the germline V gene. V dropped 4 bases and J dropped 2 bases, with 9 bases sitting between them. The CDR3 coding sequence is TGTGCCAGCAGCCCCGCAGGGACTAATGAAAAACTGTTTTTT. Its protein product is CASSPAGTNEKLFF.

Remarks on this clone: This sample also contains other DNA sequences that code for the same CDR3. V gene TRBV6-5 combines with J gene TRBJ1-4; a possible D gene is TRBD1 (6 bases). The germline CDR1 and CDR2 sequences are MNHEY and SVGAGI. V was shortened by 7 bases and J by 8 bases, with 17 bases between the two germline ends. The CDR3 is 14 residues long. The CDR3 DNA follows: TGTGCCAGCACCGAGGGGGGATTAGGGGAAAAACTGTTTTTT. This gives the protein CASTEGGLGEKLFF.

This sequence joins TRBV12-3 or TRBV12-4 and TRBJ1-1, with D unresolved. The CDR3 has 8 residues. V lost 10 bases and J 10 bases, leaving 7 bases between the germline ends. The CDR3 DNA sequence: TGTGCCACGTGGGGAGCTTTCTTT. It codes for CATWGAFF.

The rearrangement joins TRBV19 to TRBJ2-2, with a tentative D call TRBD2 (5 bases). CDR3 length: 14 amino acids. Trimming took off 4 bases at V and 3 bases at J, with 9 bases between the two ends. Germline V gene lookup returns CDR1 LNHDA and CDR2 SQIVND (reference sequence). The CDR3 bases are TGTGCCAGTAGTACCCTGAGGGACACCGGGGAGCTGTTTTTT. Translated, it gives CASSTLRDTGELFF.

This clone was counted a single time. This chain connects TRBV30 to TRBJ1-4; D is uncertain. Deletions cut 4 bases from V and 7 bases from J, with 16 bases between. This CDR3 comprises 14 residues. CDR1 is GTSNPN and CDR2 is SVGIG in the germline V gene (reference sequence). CDR3 sequence (DNA): TGTGCCTGGACCAAGGACGCCGGTGGTGAAAAACTGTTTTTT. This encodes CAWTKDAGGEKLFF.

CDR3 residues: CASSQGAREQYF. The CDR3, as DNA: TGTGCCAGCAGTCAGGGGGCGCGTGAGCAGTACTTC. The genes are TRBV6-5 and TRBJ2-7, with 8 bases identical to TRBD1. Germline CDR1 MNHEY, CDR2 SVGAGI. The CDR3 length is 12 residues. Trimming at V came to 5 bases and at J to 7 bases, leaving 4 bases not matched to a gene.

V and J are TRBV5-1 and TRBJ2-1; D not certain. In germline, CDR1 is SGHRS, CDR2 YFSETQ. The CDR3 consists of 13 residues. V lost 5 bases and J lost 0, with 6 bases in between. The CDR3 DNA follows: TGCGCCAGCAGGCCCAACTCCTACAATGAGCAGTTCTTC. Translation: CASRPNSYNEQFF.

This chain links TRBV5-1 with TRBJ2-1; 10 bases are a match to TRBD2. This CDR3 spans 14 amino acids. V was pared by 5 bases and J by 10 bases, with 9 bases of the junction left unmatched. Germline V gives CDR1 SGHRS, CDR2 YFSETQ. The CDR3 reads CASSPSGGAGEQFF. CDR3 DNA: TGCGCCAGCAGTCCCAGCGGGGGGGCAGGGGAGCAGTTCTTC.

The chain employs TRBV3-1 (or the pseudogene TRBV3-2) and TRBJ1-1; no clear D gene. V was clipped by 1 base and J by 8 bases, with 8 bases between them. The CDR3 sequence is 12 residues long. Germline V lookup: CDR1 LGHDT, CDR2 YNNKEL (reference sequence). The DNA for the CDR3 is TGTGCCAGCAGCCAAGGAAGAGGGGAAGCTTTCTTT. Its translation: CASSQGRGEAFF.

The gene calls are TRBV19 and TRBJ1-2; D is undetermined. This CDR3 has 11 amino acids. The V and J ends lost 3 bases and 6 bases respectively, with 5 bases between them. Germline values: CDR1 LNHDA, CDR2 SQIVND (reference sequence). The CDR3 DNA reads as TGTGCCAGTAGTATTCCGGATGGCTACACCTTC. It yields the protein CASSIPDGYTF. Full variable domain (missing parts from reference TRBV19 and TRBJ1-2): DGGITQSPKYLFRKEGQNVTLSCEQNLNHDAMYWYRQDPGQGLRLIYYSQIVNDFQKGDIAEGYSVSREKKESFPLTVTSAQKNPTAFYLCASSIPDGYTFGSGTRLTVV.

This clone was found once. The rearrangement links TRBV19 to TRBJ1-3, with 7 bases aligning to TRBD1. J gave up 2 bases and V 5 bases, and 9 bases lay outside the gene matches. Germline values: CDR1 LNHDA, CDR2 SQIVND (reference sequence). The CDR3 contains 16 residues. The CDR3, as DNA: TGTGCCAGTAGTGTCCGGGACAGATCAGCTGGAAACACCATATATTTT. Its protein is CASSVRDRSAGNTIYF. The entire variable domain, with the rest obtained from reference TRBV19 and TRBJ1-3, is as follows: DGGITQSPKYLFRKEGQNVTLSCEQNLNHDAMYWYRQDPGQGLRLIYYSQIVNDFQKGDIAEGYSVSREKKESFPLTVTSAQKNPTAFYLCASSVRDRSAGNTIYFGEGSWLTVV.

The chain is built from TRBV9 and TRBJ2-7, with 9 bases fitting TRBD2. The CDR3 totals 13 residues. V lost 2 bases and J lost 6; bases outside the gene matches: 3. Germline V gene data show CDR1 as SGDLS and CDR2 as YYNGEE. As DNA, the CDR3 is TGTGCCAGCAGCGTCGGGACTAGCACCGAGCAGTACTTC. Translating it yields CASSVGTSTEQYF.

This chain links TRBV27 with TRBJ1-6; D perhaps matches TRBD1 (5 bases). Per germline, CDR1 MNHEY and CDR2 SMNVEV (reference sequence). V dropped 6 bases and J dropped 7 bases, with 13 bases sitting between them. The CDR3 length is 14 residues. The CDR3 DNA reads as TGTGCCAGCAGCCCATGGGGCACCAATTCACCCCTCCACTTT. Protein: CASSPWGTNSPLHF.

The J gene is TRBJ1-1, the V gene TRBV30; TRBD1 matches at 8 bases. Germline V lookup: CDR1 GTSNPN, CDR2 SVGIG (reference sequence). This CDR3 has 13 amino acids. Trimming cost V 4 bases and J 4 bases; bases outside gene matches: 5. CDR3 sequence reads: CAWTFDRGTEAFF. The CDR3 DNA reads TGTGCCTGGACATTCGACAGGGGCACTGAAGCTTTCTTT.

CDR3 coding DNA: TGCGCCAGCAGCCCGGGACCTGGACTAGTCTACGAGCAGTACTTC. Translating gives CASSPGPGLVYEQYF. The rearrangement links TRBV5-1 to TRBJ2-7, with 7 bases lining up with TRBD2. The trim removed 4 bases at V and 3 bases at J, leaving 10 bases unmatched. The CDR3 has 15 residues. CDR1 is SGHRS and CDR2 is YFSETQ in the germline V gene.

The CDR3 bases are TGTGCCAGCAGTTTACAGGCCTTCATGAACACTGAAGCTTTCTTT. This codes for CASSLQAFMNTEAFF. The chain recombines TRBV28 with TRBJ1-1, with D uncertain. Per germline, CDR1 MDHEN and CDR2 SYDVKM. Deletions cut 2 bases from V and 0 bases from J, with 10 bases between. The CDR3 loop spans 15 amino acids.

CDR3 sequence reads: CAISLGQGNGYTF. In DNA, the CDR3 is TGTGCCATCAGTCTGGGACAGGGAAATGGCTACACCTTC. The chain has TRBV10-3 and TRBJ1-2, with 9 bases identical to TRBD1. Germline V gene data show CDR1 as ENHRY and CDR2 as SYGVKD. The CDR3 contains 13 residues. With V trimmed by 5 bases and J by 6 bases, 4 bases remained unmatched.